A selection of T cell receptor beta chains follows, all from one sample in a study of preoperative IRX-2 immunotherapy in early breast cancer. Only in-frame clones appear in the TCRdb table, and some are missing; sequencing was by immunoSEQ multiplex PCR. The sample records 35,000 to 45,000 clones, approximately 85% being singletons. The sequences come from lymph node tissue, collected after IRX-2 immunotherapy. These receptor sequences come from a human donor with breast cancer. Both conserved end residues are part of each CDR3. D genes are given only for firm matches. The size entry is marked missing in some rows and otherwise reads once, few, many or a size class.

j_call v_call clone_size d_call cdr3_aa cdr3_nt
TRBJ1-1 TRBV6-8 NA NA CASTLVGSSTEAFF TGTGCCAGCACATTAGTAGGGTCGAGCACTGAAGCTTTCTTT
TRBJ2-1 TRBV11-3 few NA CASSLRLGQMNEQFF TGTGCCAGCAGCTTAAGGCTAGGCCAAATGAATGAGCAGTTCTTC
TRBJ1-3 TRBV6-8 NA NA CASTASSGNTIYF TGTGCCAGCACAGCGAGCTCTGGAAACACCATATATTTT
TRBJ1-5 TRBV11-3 NA TRBD1 CASSNQGDNQPQHF TGTGCCAGCAGCAACCAGGGGGACAATCAGCCCCAGCATTTT
TRBJ1-5 TRBV10-2 NA NA CASTETNSNQPQHF TGCGCCAGCACCGAGACTAATAGCAATCAGCCCCAGCATTTT
TRBJ2-3 TRBV5-1 NA NA CASSLEDSFTDTQYF TGCGCCAGCAGCTTGGAGGACAGCTTCACAGATACGCAGTATTTT
TRBJ2-7 TRBV11-3 NA NA CASSLEAGAPYEQYF TGTGCCAGCAGCTTAGAGGCGGGGGCCCCCTACGAGCAGTACTTC
TRBJ2-1 TRBV5-1 NA NA CASSLDIGPNEQFF TGCGCCAGCAGCTTGGATATTGGGCCCAATGAGCAGTTCTTC
TRBJ2-7 TRBV19 NA TRBD1 CASSGGGGQGTYEQYF TGTGCCAGTAGTGGGGGAGGTGGACAGGGGACCTACGAGCAGTACTTC
TRBJ2-7 TRBV5-1 NA TRBD1 CASSPGQPSYEQYF TGCGCCAGCAGCCCGGGACAGCCCTCCTACGAGCAGTACTTC
TRBJ2-7 TRBV11-3 NA TRBD1 CASSRTGAIYEQYF TGTGCCAGCAGCCGGACAGGGGCTATATACGAGCAGTACTTC
TRBJ1-4 TRBV7-8 NA NA CASSKRQATNEKLFF TGTGCCAGCAGCAAACGACAAGCAACTAATGAAAAACTGTTTTTT
TRBJ1-5 TRBV10-2 NA TRBD1 CASSDPTTGAQPQHF TGCGCCAGCAGTGACCCGACGACAGGGGCTCAGCCCCAGCATTTT
TRBJ1-2 TRBV28 NA TRBD1 CASRSDRGIYGYTF TGTGCCAGCAGATCCGACAGGGGAATTTATGGCTACACCTTC
TRBJ1-3 TRBV5-1 NA TRBD1 CASSQGQERGNTIYF TGCGCCAGCAGCCAGGGACAGGAACGAGGAAACACCATATATTTT
TRBJ2-7 TRBV19 NA NA CASSIVGTRTYEQYF TGTGCCAGTAGTATAGTGGGGACTCGCACCTACGAGCAGTACTTC
TRBJ2-1 TRBV19 NA TRBD2 CASSLAGGQSTYNEQFF TGTGCCAGTAGCCTAGCGGGGGGGCAGAGTACCTACAATGAGCAGTTCTTC
TRBJ2-1 TRBV11-3 once TRBD1 CASSSRGGQGNMNEQFF TGTGCCAGCAGCTCTCGAGGGGGACAGGGAAATATGAATGAGCAGTTCTTC
TRBJ1-1 TRBV30 NA NA CAWSVKGGIVNTEAFF TGTGCCTGGAGTGTGAAGGGAGGTATTGTGAACACTGAAGCTTTCTTT
TRBJ2-7 TRBV28 NA TRBD2 CASSPGGAGWAHEQYF TGTGCCAGCAGCCCGGGAGGGGCAGGCTGGGCCCACGAGCAGTACTTC
TRBJ1-1 TRBV28 NA TRBD1 CASSLSDRGEEAFF TGTGCCAGCAGTTTATCGGACAGGGGGGAGGAAGCTTTCTTT
TRBJ2-7 TRBV10-3 NA NA CAISESDGYEQYF TGTGCCATCAGTGAGTCTGACGGCTACGAGCAGTACTTC
TRBJ2-1 TRBV19 NA NA CASSIGGYNEQFF TGTGCCAGTAGTATCGGAGGCTACAATGAGCAGTTCTTC
TRBJ1-1 TRBV1 NA NA CASSQAKGILRNTEAFF TGCGCCAGCAGCCAAGCGAAGGGTATTCTTAGGAACACTGAAGCTTTCTTT
TRBJ2-5 TRBV28 NA TRBD1 CASTYRGQETQYF TGTGCCAGCACTTACAGGGGACAAGAGACCCAGTACTTC
TRBJ2-3 TRBV28 few NA CASNRWGVEDTQYF TGTGCCAGCAACAGGTGGGGAGTTGAAGATACGCAGTATTTT
TRBJ2-5 TRBV28 NA TRBD1 CASSFRDRPRETQYF TGTGCCAGCAGTTTTAGGGACAGACCTCGGGAGACCCAGTACTTC
TRBJ2-3 TRBV5-1 NA TRBD2 CASSLGTSGGADTQYF TGCGCCAGCAGCCTGGGGACTAGCGGGGGGGCAGATACGCAGTATTTT
TRBJ1-2 TRBV11-3 NA NA CASSLEPRNYGYTF TGTGCCAGCAGCTTAGAGCCCAGGAACTATGGCTACACCTTC
TRBJ2-7 TRBV6-8 NA NA CASSRGGKGTGHEQYF TGTGCCAGCAGTAGGGGGGGGAAGGGCACGGGCCACGAGCAGTACTTC
TRBJ2-2 TRBV18 NA TRBD1 CASSPPGQTNTGELFF TGTGCCAGCTCACCGCCGGGACAGACGAACACCGGGGAGCTGTTTTTT
TRBJ2-2 TRBV6-8 NA NA CATRAANTGELFF TGTGCCACCCGGGCCGCGAACACCGGGGAGCTGTTTTTT
TRBJ2-7 TRBV6-8 NA NA CASRRFSEGFYEQYF TGTGCCAGCAGAAGATTCTCTGAGGGTTTCTACGAGCAGTACTTC
TRBJ1-5 TRBV28 NA TRBD1 CASTRTGGGGQPQHF TGTGCCAGCACCAGGACAGGGGGCGGGGGTCAGCCCCAGCATTTT
TRBJ2-7 TRBV28 NA NA CASSLGLYLHEQYF TGTGCCAGCAGTTTAGGACTATACTTGCACGAGCAGTACTTC
TRBJ1-1 TRBV10-2 NA TRBD1 CASSESRDRGTEAFF TGCGCCAGCAGTGAGTCGCGGGACAGGGGGACTGAAGCTTTCTTT
TRBJ2-1 TRBV11-3 NA TRBD2 CASSRLAGGINNEQFF TGTGCCAGCAGCCGATTAGCGGGGGGAATAAACAATGAGCAGTTCTTC
TRBJ1-2 TRBV19 NA NA CASSIGGQRANYGYTF TGTGCCAGTAGTATAGGCGGACAGCGAGCTAACTATGGCTACACCTTC
TRBJ2-7 TRBV29-1 NA TRBD2 CSVEVTLRGSSYEQYF TGCAGCGTTGAAGTGACCCTGCGGGGGAGCTCCTACGAGCAGTACTTC
TRBJ2-3 TRBV11-3 NA NA CASSRLGGLDTQYF TGTGCCAGCAGCCGCCTCGGGGGCTTGGATACGCAGTATTTT
TRBJ1-1 TRBV18 NA TRBD1 CASAPQGGTEAFF TGTGCCAGCGCCCCACAGGGGGGCACTGAAGCTTTCTTT
TRBJ2-1 TRBV29-1 NA TRBD2 CSASGLAGSYNEQFF TGCAGCGCCTCCGGACTAGCGGGCTCCTACAATGAGCAGTTCTTC
TRBJ1-2 TRBV19 NA NA CASRLQAGLGYTF TGTGCCAGTAGACTCCAGGCGGGGCTTGGCTACACCTTC
TRBJ2-7 TRBV28 NA NA CAINNEGGYEQYF TGTGCCATCAACAACGAGGGGGGCTACGAGCAGTACTTC
TRBJ2-2 TRBV11-3 NA TRBD2 CASSPPRVVSGGTGELFF TGTGCCAGCAGCCCTCCCCGGGTTGTTAGCGGGGGGACCGGGGAGCTGTTTTTT
TRBJ2-2 TRBV28 NA NA CASRLRQRETGELFF TGTGCCAGCAGATTAAGACAGAGAGAGACCGGGGAGCTGTTTTTT
TRBJ1-5 TRBV6-8 NA NA CASSYLSNQPQHF TGTGCCAGCAGTTACCTTAGCAATCAGCCCCAGCATTTT
TRBJ2-5 TRBV7-1 NA TRBD2 CASSENSGTVETQYF TGTGCCAGCAGCGAAAATAGCGGGACGGTAGAGACCCAGTACTTC
TRBJ1-3 TRBV5-1 NA TRBD1 CASSLDRQGWAGNTIYF TGCGCCAGCAGCTTGGACAGACAGGGATGGGCTGGAAACACCATATATTTT